The 26 T cell receptor beta chains below come from one sample, sequenced in a study of T cell responses to AZD1222 COVID-19 vaccine. TCRdb's table, derived via immunoSEQ multiplex PCR, lists solely in-frame clones and lacks some. The table has 110,000 to 150,000 clones, just over 90% seen once. The sample in question was peripheral blood, obtained on day 0 of AZD1222 vaccination. Receptors originate from an adult in good health.

V is TRBV18 and J is TRBJ1-1, with 9 bases aligning to TRBD1. The V gene's germline CDR1 is KGHSH and CDR2 LQKENI. V was clipped by 8 bases and J by 4 bases; unmatched bases: 2. The CDR3 sequence is 12 residues long. The DNA for the CDR3 is TGTGCCAGCCAGGACAGGGGCACTGAAGCTTTCTTT. Encoded protein: CASQDRGTEAFF. The full variable domain, rest sourced from reference TRBV18 and TRBJ1-1, is NAGVMQNPRHLVRRRGQEARLRCSPMKGHSHVYWYRQLPEEGLKFMVYLQKENIIDESGMPKERFSAEFPKEGPSILRIQQVVRGDSAAYFCASQDRGTEAFFGQGTRLTVV.

This chain uses TRBV6-5 with TRBJ1-1, with D perhaps matching TRBD1 (5 bases). Germline V CDR1 and CDR2: MNHEY, SVGAGI. Trimming stripped 5 bases from V and 6 bases from J, with 10 bases between. There are 12 residues in the CDR3. CDR3 bases: TGTGCCAGCAGTCGCGCGGGGGCTGAAGCTTTCTTT. It encodes CASSRAGAEAFF.

The rearrangement links TRBV11-3 to TRBJ2-2, with TRBD2 as a possible D gene (5 bases). The CDR3 sequence is 17 residues long. The germline gives CDR1 SGHNT, CDR2 YENEEA. Trimming shortened V by 0 bases and J by 3 bases, and 14 bases separated the two germline ends. The CDR3 region has the DNA TGTGCCAGCAGCTTAGACGGGATTTGGCGCGACACCGGGGAGCTGTTTTTT. Its translation: CASSLDGIWRDTGELFF.

The V gene is TRBV19, the J gene TRBJ2-3, with 13 bases matching TRBD2. The CDR3 sequence is 16 residues long. Germline V gene sequence: CDR1 LNHDA, CDR2 SQIVND (reference sequence). J was trimmed by 5 bases and V by 5 bases; bases with no gene match: 7. The CDR3 sequence is CASSPGTSGEGDTQYF. The CDR3 nucleotides are TGTGCCAGTAGTCCGGGGACTAGCGGGGAAGGAGATACGCAGTATTTT.

This chain connects TRBV27 to TRBJ2-5, with 13 bases fitting TRBD2. The CDR3 has 17 residues. Trimming at V came to 5 bases and at J to 3 bases, leaving 9 bases not matched to a gene. CDR1 and CDR2 from the germline V gene are MNHEY and SMNVEV (reference sequence). CDR3 residues: CASSPLTSGGIKETQYF. The CDR3 DNA reads as TGTGCCAGCAGTCCCCTGACTAGCGGGGGGATCAAAGAGACCCAGTACTTC.

The gene calls are TRBV7-9 and TRBJ1-2; TRBD1 agrees at 12 bases. V lost 1 base, J lost 7 bases, and 7 bases stayed unmatched. Germline V lookup: CDR1 SEHNR, CDR2 FQNEAQ (reference sequence). This CDR3 region has 16 residues. CDR3 sequence: CASSLGPGQGASGYTF. CDR3 DNA: TGTGCCAGCAGCTTAGGTCCGGGACAGGGGGCAAGTGGCTACACCTTC.

This clone was observed once. V usage is TRBV5-1 and J usage is TRBJ2-5; the D call may be TRBD1 or TRBD2 (6 bases each). Trimming removed 2 bases at V and 4 bases at J, with 18 bases between. CDR1 is SGHRS, CDR2 YFSETQ, per germline. CDR3 length: 16 amino acids. The CDR3 region has the DNA TGCGCCAGCAGCTTTAGGGGGGCGCGAGGCCCAGAGACCCAGTACTTC. It encodes CASSFRGARGPETQYF.

V usage is TRBV7-2 and J usage is TRBJ2-2; no definite D call. V was shortened by 0 bases and J by 7 bases, with 6 bases between the two germline ends. CDR1 is SGHTA and CDR2 is FQGNSA in the germline V gene. The CDR3 loop spans 13 amino acids. As DNA, the CDR3 is TGTGCCAGCAGCTTAGCCCCCCGCGGGGAGCTGTTTTTT. It translates to CASSLAPRGELFF.

The rearrangement joins TRBV28 to TRBJ1-1, with 8 bases lining up with TRBD1. Germline assignment: CDR1 MDHEN and CDR2 SYDVKM. The CDR3 has 17 residues. V shed 8 bases and J 1 base; nucleotides not matched to a gene: 15. CDR3 in amino acids: CASAWGRQDRGNTEAFF. DNA of the CDR3: TGTGCCAGCGCTTGGGGGCGGCAAGACAGGGGGAACACTGAAGCTTTCTTT.

The rearrangement uses TRBV19 and TRBJ1-5; TRBD1 agrees at 7 bases. Losses at the gene ends were 2 bases for V and 2 bases for J; bases not matched to a gene: 6. This CDR3 is built from 16 residues. Germline lookup yields CDR1 LNHDA and CDR2 SQIVND (reference sequence). The CDR3 nucleotides are TGTGCCAGTAGTATAAATTACGGGACAGGCAATCAGCCCCAGCATTTT. Amino acid sequence: CASSINYGTGNQPQHF.

The chain has TRBV30 and TRBJ2-3, with 7 bases aligning to TRBD2. J gave up 1 base and V 0 bases, and 4 bases lay outside the gene matches. This CDR3 is 15 amino acids long. Germline loops: CDR1 GTSNPN, CDR2 SVGIG (reference sequence). The CDR3 region is CAWSVGGRGTDTQYF. For the CDR3, the DNA is TGTGCCTGGAGTGTTGGGGGGAGGGGCACAGATACGCAGTATTTT.

The chain employs TRBV10-3 and TRBJ1-6, with D uncertain. The V gene lost 3 bases and the J gene lost 7 bases, with 7 bases spanning the gap. This CDR3 spans 13 amino acids. CDR1 is ENHRY, CDR2 SYGVKD, per germline. The CDR3 DNA follows: TGTGCCATCAGTGAATCTCCGAATTCACCCCTCCACTTT. Encoded protein: CAISESPNSPLHF.

The chain couples TRBV5-4 to TRBJ1-3, with no clear D. Germline lookup yields CDR1 SGHNT and CDR2 YYREEE (reference sequence). V was pared by 4 bases and J by 3 bases, with 14 bases between. This CDR3 region has 15 residues. The CDR3 DNA follows: TGTGCCAGCAGCGTAGGACGGCTTGATGGAAACACCATATATTTT. Translated, it gives CASSVGRLDGNTIYF. The variable domain in full, with the rest retrieved from reference TRBV5-4 and TRBJ1-3, is ETGVTQSPTHLIKTRGQQVTLRCSSQSGHNTVSWYQQALGQGPQFIFQYYREEENGRGNFPPRFSGLQFPNYSSELNVNALELDDSALYLCASSVGRLDGNTIYFGEGSWLTVV.

The CDR3 sequence: CAWQQGDGQPQHF. The DNA for the CDR3 is TGTGCCTGGCAACAGGGCGACGGGCAGCCCCAGCATTTT. The chain employs TRBV30 and TRBJ1-5; possibly TRBD1 for D (6 bases). Germline lookup yields CDR1 GTSNPN and CDR2 SVGIG (reference sequence). Trimming took 5 bases from V and 7 from J, leaving 15 bases between them. The CDR3 sequence is 13 residues long. The variable domain in full, with the rest retrieved from reference TRBV30 and TRBJ1-5, is SQTIHQWPATLVQPVGSPLSLECTVEGTSNPNLYWYRQAAGRGLQLLFYSVGIGQISSEVPQNLSASRPQDRQFILSSKKLLLSDSGFYLCAWQQGDGQPQHFGDGTRLSIL.

J is TRBJ1-1 and V is TRBV19; D gene uncertain. V gave up 2 bases and J gave up 1 base, with 8 bases separating them. The germline V gene has CDR1 LNHDA and CDR2 SQIVND (reference sequence). CDR3 length: 14 amino acids. Here the CDR3 DNA reads TGTGCCAGTAGTATAAGTGGGTCGAACACTGAAGCTTTCTTT. This encodes CASSISGSNTEAFF.

The V call is TRBV18, the J call TRBJ2-7; the D gene is possibly TRBD2 (5 bases). This CDR3 comprises 18 residues. The germline V and J ends were trimmed by 3 bases and 2 bases, with 23 bases remaining between them. Per germline, CDR1 KGHSH and CDR2 LQKENI. As DNA, the CDR3 is TGTGCCAGCTCACCCCCCGCGGGTTCCGTCAACAGACCCTACGAGCAGTACTTC. This codes for CASSPPAGSVNRPYEQYF.

The CDR3 sequence is CASSYIGVGTEAFF. The CDR3 DNA reads as TGTGCCAGCAGTTATATCGGGGTCGGCACTGAAGCTTTCTTT. This rearrangement joins TRBV6-5 to TRBJ1-1; no clear D. This CDR3 comprises 14 residues. The V and J ends lost 3 bases and 4 bases respectively, with 12 bases between them. Germline loops: CDR1 MNHEY, CDR2 SVGAGI.

V usage is TRBV6-5 and J usage is TRBJ1-2; D call uncertain. V was trimmed by 2 bases and J by 4 bases, leaving 11 bases between them. Germline V gene lookup returns CDR1 MNHEY and CDR2 SVGAGI. This CDR3 has 14 amino acids. Written as DNA, the CDR3 is TGTGCCAGCAGTTACCGTCGGGGAAGCTATGGCTACACCTTC. It codes for CASSYRRGSYGYTF.

This clone was observed a single time. The CDR3 loop is CASTVQGSEAFF. In DNA, the CDR3 is TGTGCCAGCACAGTACAGGGGTCTGAAGCTTTCTTT. The chain uses TRBV6-1 and TRBJ1-1; 7 bases align to TRBD1. Germline V CDR1 and CDR2: MNHNS, SASEGT. CDR3 length: 12 amino acids. V was clipped by 7 bases and J by 6 bases; unmatched bases: 5.

The CDR3 spells CASSQTLADLFYNEQFF. The CDR3 DNA is TGCGCCAGCAGTCAAACCTTGGCGGATTTATTCTACAATGAGCAGTTCTTC. This sequence joins TRBV23-1 and TRBJ2-1; no definite D call. TRBV23-1 is classed as an ORF, of uncertain function. The V and J ends lost 2 bases and 3 bases respectively, with 17 bases between them. CDR3 length: 17 residues.

The rearrangement links TRBV18 to TRBJ1-5, with TRBD1 matching 8 bases. The germline CDR1 and CDR2 sequences are KGHSH and LQKENI. Germline trimming cut 5 bases from V and 5 bases from J; bases unmatched to any gene: 11. This CDR3 has 16 residues. The CDR3 loop reads CASSSYRGLDDQPQHF. CDR3 sequence (DNA): TGTGCCAGCTCATCCTACAGGGGGTTGGATGATCAGCCCCAGCATTTT.

The V call is TRBV18, the J call TRBJ2-5, with D hard to call. The germline CDR1 and CDR2 sequences are KGHSH and LQKENI. Deletions cut 0 bases from V and 7 bases from J, with 18 bases between. This CDR3 is built from 16 residues. This chain's CDR3 is CASSPPSFGYQATQYF. The CDR3 nucleotides are TGTGCCAGCTCACCACCGTCATTTGGGTATCAGGCGACCCAGTACTTC.

The chain joins TRBV7-9 to TRBJ1-1, with a tentative D call TRBD1 (6 bases). V shed 1 base and J shed 3 bases, with 6 bases lying between them. CDR3 length: 13 amino acids. Germline V gene lookup returns CDR1 SEHNR and CDR2 FQNEAQ (reference sequence). The CDR3 sequence is CASSLDRDTEAFF. DNA for the CDR3: TGTGCCAGCAGCTTAGACAGGGACACTGAAGCTTTCTTT.

This clone was detected a few times. The gene calls are TRBV4-2 and TRBJ1-6; tentative D call: TRBD1 (6 bases). Between the trimmed V and J ends, which lost 1 base and 9 bases, there was a span of 16 bases. Germline CDR1 LGHNA, CDR2 YNFKEQ. The CDR3 covers 16 residues. CDR3 in DNA: TGTGCCAGCAGCCAAGCGGGGCCCTCGGACAGTTCACCCCTCCACTTT. This encodes CASSQAGPSDSSPLHF.

This clone occurred once. The chain links TRBV5-1 to TRBJ1-3; 7 bases are a match to TRBD1. Germline CDR1 and CDR2: SGHRS and YFSETQ. The ends lost 4 bases at V and 3 bases at J; junction bases unmatched: 4. The CDR3 is 14 amino acids. CDR3 coding DNA: TGCGCCAGCAGCCCCGACAGGGATGGAAACACCATATATTTT. Protein sequence: CASSPDRDGNTIYF. Full variable domain (missing parts from reference TRBV5-1 and TRBJ1-3): KAGVTQTPRYLIKTRGQQVTLSCSPISGHRSVSWYQQTPGQGLQFLFEYFSETQRNKGNFPGRFSGRQFSNSRSEMNVSTLELGDSALYLCASSPDRDGNTIYFGEGSWLTVV.

This clone was recorded a few times. V usage is TRBV28 and J usage is TRBJ1-2; possible D gene TRBD1, 5 bases. The V end was cut by 6 bases, the J end by 2 bases, with 7 bases between. Germline V gene lookup returns CDR1 MDHEN and CDR2 SYDVKM. This CDR3 region has 12 residues. CDR3 loop: CASRQANYGYTF. The CDR3 DNA reads TGTGCCAGCAGACAGGCGAACTATGGCTACACCTTC.